The 12 T cell receptor beta chains below come from one sample, sequenced in a study of cytomegalovirus exposure and HLA in healthy donors. Vbeta (60) and Jbeta (13) primers were used in the PCR. Clones were sequenced by immunoSEQ multiplex PCR, and TCRdb holds only the in-frame ones, with some missing. The sample has around 140,000 clones, 80% to 90% seen once; the top ten hold less than 5.5%. Source material: PBMCs. These receptor sequences come from a woman in her 30s in good health and CMV-seronegative.

The genes are TRBV28 and TRBJ2-7, with 14 bases matching TRBD2. V lost 8 bases to trimming and J lost 4 bases; unmatched junction nucleotides: 1. The CDR3 runs 13 residues. Germline CDR1 and CDR2: MDHEN and SYDVKM. CDR3 protein: CASRTSGRYEQYF. CDR3 nucleotide sequence: TGTGCCAGCCGGACTAGCGGGAGGTACGAGCAGTACTTC.

The sample holds a few counts of this clone. The chain combines TRBV5-1 with TRBJ2-1; tentative D call: TRBD2 (5 bases). The CDR3 runs 15 residues. Germline CDR1 and CDR2: SGHRS and YFSETQ. V was cut by 2 bases and J by 4 bases, with 13 bases left in between. This CDR3 reads CASSFSGNTYNEQFF. In nucleotides, the CDR3 is TGCGCCAGCAGCTTTTCGGGGAATACGTACAATGAGCAGTTCTTC.

The chain is built from TRBV27 and TRBJ2-1; TRBD2 agrees at 8 bases. This CDR3 region has 15 residues. From germline, CDR1 is MNHEY and CDR2 SMNVEV (reference sequence). V was clipped by 2 bases and J by 5 bases; unmatched bases: 5. DNA for the CDR3: TGTGCCAGCAGTTTAGCGGGAGGTTTTAACAATGAGCAGTTCTTC. The encoded protein is CASSLAGGFNNEQFF.

The count of this clone is one. The rearrangement links TRBV29-1 to TRBJ1-5; D is perhaps TRBD1 (6 bases). The V end was cut by 2 bases, the J end by 5 bases, with 13 bases between. Germline loops: CDR1 SQVTM, CDR2 ANQGSEA. The CDR3 is 14 residues long. DNA for the CDR3: TGCAGCGTTGAAACAGGGATTAGGGATCAGCCCCAGCATTTT. This codes for CSVETGIRDQPQHF.

The rearrangement links TRBV28 to TRBJ2-5; TRBD1 matches 7 bases. The CDR3 consists of 14 residues. J gave up 5 bases and V 4 bases, and 7 bases lay outside the gene matches. Germline V gene lookup returns CDR1 MDHEN and CDR2 SYDVKM. CDR3 protein: CASSYRGRAETQYF. The CDR3 nucleotides are TGTGCCAGCAGTTACAGGGGTAGGGCGGAGACCCAGTACTTC.

Remarks on this clone: Distinct nucleotide sequences in the sample also encode this CDR3. The J gene is TRBJ2-3, the V gene TRBV7-2; 8 nucleotides agree with TRBD1. With V trimmed by 3 bases and J by 4 bases, 9 bases remained unmatched. The CDR3 extends over 16 amino acids. The germline V gene has CDR1 SGHTA and CDR2 FQGNSA. The CDR3 region is CASSFQDRAGADTQYF. The CDR3 DNA sequence: TGTGCCAGCAGCTTCCAGGACAGGGCCGGCGCAGATACGCAGTATTTT.

This clone was picked up one time. This sequence joins TRBV7-9 and TRBJ2-5, with 7 bases fitting TRBD2. The CDR3 loop spans 14 amino acids. Looked up from germline, CDR1 is SEHNR and CDR2 is FQNEAQ (reference sequence). The V and J ends lost 1 base and 9 bases, in that order; junction bases with no gene match: 8. The CDR3 spells CASSLVGLAGAQYF. CDR3 in DNA: TGTGCCAGCAGCTTAGTAGGGCTCGCGGGGGCCCAGTACTTC.

The chain couples TRBV6-1 to TRBJ1-2; D perhaps matches TRBD1 (6 bases). The germline V gene encodes CDR1 MNHNS and CDR2 SASEGT. The ends were cut back, 5 bases at V and 1 base at J, with 11 bases in the middle. CDR3 length equals 14 residues. The CDR3: CASSRTALNYGYTF. The CDR3 DNA is TGTGCCAGCAGTAGGACAGCCCTTAACTATGGCTACACCTTC.

J is TRBJ1-2 and V is TRBV30; 12 nucleotides line up with TRBD1. J gave up 4 bases and V 6 bases, and 9 bases lay outside the gene matches. The V gene's germline CDR1 is GTSNPN and CDR2 SVGIG (reference sequence). This CDR3 comprises 15 residues. CDR3 region: CACPGQGASSYGYTF. CDR3 DNA sequence: TGTGCCTGTCCGGGACAGGGGGCGAGTAGCTATGGCTACACCTTC.

In regard to this clone: This specimen includes other DNA sequences encoding the same CDR3. V is TRBV7-6 and J is TRBJ2-7; possibly TRBD1 for D (5 bases). CDR1 is SGHVS and CDR2 is FNYEAQ in the germline V gene. V dropped 1 base and J dropped 0 bases, with 7 bases sitting between them. The CDR3 consists of 14 residues. The CDR3 protein is CASSLGTGSYEQYF. CDR3 DNA sequence: TGTGCCAGCAGCTTAGGTACAGGCTCCTACGAGCAGTACTTC.

The chain uses TRBV7-9 and TRBJ2-6, with D uncertain. The CDR3 is made up of 14 amino acids. Germline values: CDR1 SEHNR, CDR2 FQNEAQ (reference sequence). Trimming took 3 bases from V and 0 from J, leaving 3 bases between them. CDR3 in amino acids: CASSFFSGANVLTF. In nucleotides, the CDR3 is TGTGCCAGCAGCTTCTTCTCTGGGGCCAACGTCCTGACTTTC.

This clone was observed once. This rearrangement joins TRBV5-6 to TRBJ1-2; 9 nucleotides match TRBD1. The germline V gene encodes CDR1 SGHDT and CDR2 YYEEEE. Trimming removed 3 bases from V and 5 bases from J; junction bases left unmatched: 11. There are 16 residues in the CDR3. In DNA form, the CDR3 reads TGTGCCAGCAGCTATGGGACAGGGAGCTCGCGGTATGGCTACACCTTC. Protein product: CASSYGTGSSRYGYTF.